This paragraph reports one T cell receptor (beta chain). At least ten counts were recorded for this clonotype. Its antigen is unknown. No much larger clonotype is one base removed from it; base qualities were not supplied. These data are taken from a study of T cells in Graves' hyperthyroidism and ophthalmopathy (dated 2019 in TCRdb). With respect to the entire study: Peripheral blood samples were taken at initial diagnosis, before any treatment was given. After sampling, hyperthyroidism patients received methimazole starting at 30 mg daily, and ophthalmopathy patients received high-dose intravenous methylprednisolone. According to the paper, TCR Vbeta CDR3 sequencing was carried out on approximately 140 peripheral blood samples, which came from fewer than 50 ophthalmopathy, around 75 hyperthyroidism and about 17 progressor patients. In addition, the study compared T-cell repertoires in thyroid tissue and in blood from about 6 Graves' hyperthyroidism patients. The roughly 100 discovery patients were randomly split 7:3 into training and test sets. Whether ophthalmopathy could be predicted prospectively was tested in an independent validation cohort made up of under 20 hyperthyroidism patients plus 17 patients who later progressed to ophthalmopathy. To identify TCR V-J signatures that set the groups apart, the researchers used a discovery cohort of roughly 100 patients, made up of around 42 with Graves' ophthalmopathy and approximately 57 with stable Graves' hyperthyroidism. What the study reported, not specific to this receptor: Ophthalmopathy was separated from stable hyperthyroidism by a 13 V-J signature model, with about 88% sensitivity and 81% to 82% specificity obtained in cross-validation and 80%/75% obtained in testing. In validation, the model predicted progression to ophthalmopathy with approximately 71% sensitivity and 72% to 85% specificity, a median of roughly seven months before onset. Most expanded thyroid clonotypes (frequency above 0.001) were also detected in blood, suggesting blood repertoires may reflect thyroid immune responses. No statistical method was used to set the sample size in advance, and investigators knew the group allocation.

Moderately to severely active disease, a Clinical Activity Score of at least 3, a NOSPECS grade of at least 4, and a duration under 3 months were present in ophthalmopathy patients. The study excluded patients with uncontrolled infections, other autoimmune diseases, pregnancy or lactation. Diagnoses were established on the basis of clinical symptoms, serum thyroxine and TRAb, thyroid ultrasound, and orbital computed tomography. PBMCs were isolated from 10 ml of fresh peripheral blood by Ficoll-Paque density gradient centrifugation. Trizol reagent was used to extract total RNA, and RNA quality was then checked on an Agilent 2100 Bioanalyzer. The TCR beta CDR3 regions were amplified from RNA transcripts. The first round of RT-PCR for the TCR CDR3 was performed with the HTBI primer set and the Qiagen OneStep RT-PCR kit. A second multiplex PCR round built the libraries, followed by size selection and purification. The libraries were sequenced on an Illumina HiSeq2000 using paired-end 100 bp reads. In the paper's pipeline: SOAPnuke was used to process the raw data, removing reads that contained adapters or uncalled bases, had a mean Phred below 15, or lacked an exact match to the constant primer or identifier. COPE v1.2.5 was used to merge high-quality paired reads, and clonotypes were defined as unique nucleotide sequences. Clonotypes were aligned to IMGT TRBV, TRBD and TRBJ reference segments using MiTCR v1.1. The analysis was restricted to V-J combinations with a frequency above 0.0001, which together covered roughly 99% of the repertoires. A TCS score was defined as the ratio of F50 (clonal expansion) to E x V (chaos), with BLOSUM62-based TCRdist applied between CDR3 peptides within each V-J. Welch's t-statistics and random forest reduced some 510 V-J features to 10 to 15, which were used in a naive Bayes classifier (R e1071). TCRdb reanalyzed the raw reads on its own, using fastp at Q25 for trimming and MiXCR for clone calling, and kept in-frame beta chains. Every distinct CDR3 protein forms one entry, paired with its most common genes and DNA. The V and J calls and clone size come from TCRdb's table, not from the authors' own analysis. This sample is represented by more than 350,000 distinct CDR3 sequences; about 14% of them were singletons. The ten largest clones represent around 20% of the sample.

V ends up 5 bases short and J 4 bases short, with an unmatched junction base count of 14. The CDR3 runs 15 residues from the cysteine to the phenylalanine. This entry keeps only the CDR3 DNA: 45 bases, framed from base 1. From the germline V gene (reference sequence), CDR1 is DFQATT and CDR2 is SNEGSKA. The source material was blood. This clonotype was sampled from a woman aged 25-40 years with Graves' ophthalmopathy. Here the chain combines TRBV20-1 and TRBJ2-7; 7 junctional bases match TRBD1. CDR3 region: CSARSSQGTDYEQYF. The nucleotides read TGCAGTGCTCGCTCATCACAGGGGACCGATTACGAGCAGTACTTC.